The T cell receptor beta chain described here comes from a study of cytomegalovirus exposure and HLA in healthy donors. Study-level background: A subsequent analysis stated that the 100 to 150 validation repertoires were run on the same platform as the roughly 700 first-cohort repertoires.

CDR3 size: 13 residues. Looked up from germline, CDR1 is SGHTA and CDR2 is FQGTGA. The V and J ends lost 4 bases and 5 bases respectively, with 11 bases between them. Comment on this clone: Its antigen is still unknown. Additional DNA sequences in this sample encode the identical CDR3.

Study-wide results and caveats: One later analysis, an examination of the roughly 130 validation repertoires, found that first-cohort TCR clusters tended to co-occur in them. The study labeled under 200 TCR beta chains cytomegalovirus-associated. TCR sequences were mostly rare, though some public TCRs occurred in many donors.

The protocol was immunoSEQ multiplex PCR, while the TCRdb copy is restricted to in-frame clones and leaves out a portion. The table records under 200,000 clones, roughly nine tenths of them present only once. This receptor was taken from a man aged 18-30 years in good health and CMV-seropositive. Sequencing used PBMCs. The chain links TRBV7-3 to TRBJ1-2, with D perhaps TRBD1 (6 bases). The CDR3 coding sequence is TGTGCCAGCAGCTCCGGCCAGGGGTATGGCTACACCTTC. This encodes CASSSGQGYGYTF.